Below, 32 T cell receptor beta chains from the same sample are listed, as sequenced in a study of metastatic and nonmetastatic thyroid tumors. Prior to thyroid surgery, none of the patients had received any treatment. TCRdb reprocessed the PCR reads via MiXCR. The repertoire has almost 70,000 clones, around 14% of them found once; the top ten carry 6.5%. Sequenced input: blood. The receptors shown here come from a male donor with papillary thyroid cancer or a benign thyroid nodule (not recorded which). Some clones in this sample may be carry-over from other donors' samples.

In this sample, this clone turned up many times. The chain recombines TRBV20-1 with TRBJ2-3, with TRBD2 matching over 7 bases. Germline lookup yields CDR1 DFQATT and CDR2 SNEGSKA (reference sequence). Losses at the gene ends were 6 bases for V and 4 bases for J; bases not matched to a gene: 10. The CDR3 extends over 14 amino acids. The DNA for the CDR3 is TGCAGTGCCACCTGGGCTAGCGGAGCAGATACGCAGTATTTT. This translates into CSATWASGADTQYF.

This clone was found many times. The chain links TRBV20-1 to TRBJ2-5; no definite D call. From germline, CDR1 is DFQATT and CDR2 SNEGSKA (reference sequence). The CDR3 is 16 amino acids. Trimming shortened V by 0 bases and J by 1 base, and 15 bases separated the two germline ends. CDR3 sequence (DNA): TGCAGTGCTAGAGATATGGCCTCTAGTTCCCAAGAGACCCAGTACTTC. Translating gives CSARDMASSSQETQYF.

The chain is built from TRBV20-1 and TRBJ2-7; TRBD1 matches at 9 bases. Trimming cost V 6 bases and J 2 bases; bases outside gene matches: 8. Germline CDR1 is DFQATT and CDR2 is SNEGSKA (reference sequence). There are 14 residues in the CDR3. CDR3 residues: CSAMRDRAPYEQYF. The DNA of the CDR3 is TGCAGTGCCATGAGGGACAGGGCACCCTACGAGCAGTACTTC.

Ten or more counts support this clone. The V and J genes are TRBV5-1 and TRBJ2-3; tentative D call: TRBD2 (6 bases). The CDR3 has 14 residues. The germline V and J ends were trimmed by 0 bases and 5 bases, with 10 bases remaining between them. CDR1 and CDR2 from the germline V gene are SGHRS and YFSETQ. CDR3 amino acids: CASSLAVGGDTQYF. The CDR3 DNA is TGCGCCAGCAGCTTGGCAGTGGGGGGAGATACGCAGTATTTT.

This clone has at least ten counts. The V and J genes are TRBV3-1 and TRBJ1-1; tentatively, D is TRBD1 (5 bases). This CDR3 comprises 16 residues. Trimming left V 3 bases short and J 2 bases short, with 16 bases between. Germline CDR1 reads LGHDT; CDR2 reads YNNKEL (reference sequence). CDR3 amino acids: CASSHRQWGPNTEAFF. The CDR3 nucleotides are TGTGCCAGCAGCCACCGACAGTGGGGTCCAAACACTGAAGCTTTCTTT. Full variable domain (remainder filled in from reference TRBV3-1 and TRBJ1-1): DTAVSQTPKYLVTQMGNDKSIKCEQNLGHDTMYWYKQDSKKFLKIMFSYNNKELIINETVPNRFSPKSPDKAHLNLHINSLELGDSAVYFCASSHRQWGPNTEAFFGQGTRLTVV.

This clone was observed at least ten times. In DNA, the CDR3 is TGTGCCAGCAGCGTAAGCGGGAGGGCCGCAGATACGCAGTATTTT. This translates into CASSVSGRAADTQYF. The chain uses TRBV7-9 and TRBJ2-3; TRBD2 agrees at 10 bases. Germline CDR1 and CDR2: SEHNR and FQNEAQ (reference sequence). The CDR3 is 15 residues long. V dropped 5 bases and J dropped 4; count of bases not matched to a gene: 6.

Ten or more counts support this clone. The V and J genes are TRBV20-1 and TRBJ2-1; 10 nucleotides align to TRBD2. The trim removed 2 bases at V and 2 bases at J, leaving 6 bases unmatched. CDR1 DFQATT and CDR2 SNEGSKA come from the germline V gene (reference sequence). There are 16 residues in the CDR3. The CDR3 protein is CSARPHLAGAYNEQFF. In DNA, the CDR3 is TGCAGTGCTAGACCCCACCTAGCGGGAGCCTACAATGAGCAGTTCTTC.

This clone occurred many times. The chain recombines TRBV7-2 with TRBJ2-1; D is unclear. CDR3 length: 18 amino acids. The V gene lost 0 bases and the J gene lost 0 bases, with 15 bases spanning the gap. Germline V gene sequence: CDR1 SGHTA, CDR2 FQGNSA. The CDR3 DNA follows: TGTGCCAGCAGCTTAGCGCGGTTAGCAGCGCTCTCCTACAATGAGCAGTTCTTC. This sequence encodes CASSLARLAALSYNEQFF.

This clone was counted at least ten times. The rearrangement uses TRBV11-2 and TRBJ2-1; 10 bases are shared with TRBD2. Looked up from germline, CDR1 is SGHAT and CDR2 is FQNNGV. Trimming removed 8 bases from V and 5 bases from J; junction bases left unmatched: 3. The CDR3 contains 13 residues. CDR3 DNA: TGTGCCAGCGAGGGACTAGCGCACAATGAGCAGTTCTTC. Encoded protein: CASEGLAHNEQFF. Complete variable domain (other parts from reference TRBV11-2 and TRBJ2-1): EAGVAQSPRYKIIEKRQSVAFWCNPISGHATLYWYQQILGQGPKLLIQFQNNGVVDDSQLPKDRFSAERLKGVDSTLKIQPAKLEDSAVYLCASEGLAHNEQFFGPGTRLTVL.

This clone was detected only a few times. J is TRBJ1-2 and V is TRBV3-1; D is undetermined. Trimming stripped 5 bases from V and 5 bases from J, with 21 bases between. The germline V gene encodes CDR1 LGHDT and CDR2 YNNKEL (reference sequence). This CDR3 is built from 16 residues. The CDR3 is CASSSRGRGGDYGYTF. CDR3 DNA: TGTGCCAGCAGCTCGAGAGGTCGTGGCGGGGATTATGGCTACACCTTC. The complete variable domain, with remaining parts taken from reference TRBV3-1 and TRBJ1-2, reads DTAVSQTPKYLVTQMGNDKSIKCEQNLGHDTMYWYKQDSKKFLKIMFSYNNKELIINETVPNRFSPKSPDKAHLNLHINSLELGDSAVYFCASSSRGRGGDYGYTFGSGTRLTVV.

To note about this clone: At one end, the junction sequence differs from germline, possibly due to a read error. Other DNA sequences in this sample translate to the same CDR3. The CDR3 DNA is TGCGCCAGTAGTTCAGCTGGAGGGAGCACAGATACGCAGTATTTT. Protein: CASSSAGGSTDTQYF. The genes are TRBV19 and TRBJ2-3, with D maybe TRBD2 (6 bases). The CDR3 loop spans 15 amino acids. Germline V gene lookup returns CDR1 LNHDA and CDR2 SQIVND (reference sequence).

This clone was observed at least ten times. V and J are TRBV3-1 and TRBJ2-1, with a weak D call TRBD2 (5 bases). The CDR3 covers 14 residues. V gave up 2 bases and J gave up 3 bases, with 8 bases separating them. Looked up from germline, CDR1 is LGHDT and CDR2 is YNNKEL (reference sequence). The CDR3 nucleotides read TGTGCCAGCAGCCAACCGGGAAACTACAATGAGCAGTTCTTC. This sequence encodes CASSQPGNYNEQFF.

This clone was seen ten or more times. The J gene is TRBJ2-3, the V gene TRBV5-1; TRBD2 aligns across 7 bases. Trimming took 2 bases from V and 4 from J; bases not matched to a gene: 4. The CDR3 has 14 residues. Germline V gene lookup returns CDR1 SGHRS and CDR2 YFSETQ. CDR3 residues: CASSLSGEADTQYF. The CDR3 nucleotides read TGCGCCAGCAGCTTAAGCGGGGAGGCAGATACGCAGTATTTT.

This clone was seen a handful of times. Since the CDR3 does not end with the conserved phenylalanine or tryptophan, this likely comes from a read error. V is TRBV6-1 and J is TRBJ1-1, with 7 positions matching TRBD1. The germline CDR1 and CDR2 sequences are MNHNS and SASEGT. This CDR3 has 14 residues. The trim removed 3 bases at V and 11 bases at J, leaving 12 bases unmatched. Here the CDR3 DNA reads TGTGCCAGCAGTGAGCCCACCGGGACAGTATCCGCTTTCCTT. Protein sequence: CASSEPTGTVSAFL.

The chain couples TRBV9 to TRBJ1-2, with 12 bases that match TRBD1. CDR3 length: 15 amino acids. V was pared by 4 bases and J by 4 bases, with 5 bases of the junction left unmatched. Germline lookup yields CDR1 SGDLS and CDR2 YYNGEE. As DNA, the CDR3 is TGTGCCAGCAGCCTCGGGACAGGGGGCTTCTATGGCTACACCTTC. Its protein product is CASSLGTGGFYGYTF.

The J gene is TRBJ2-7, the V gene TRBV7-3, with TRBD2 matching over 9 bases. The CDR3 runs 15 residues. Germline CDR1 and CDR2: SGHTA and FQGTGA. Trimming took 2 bases from V and 3 from J; bases not matched to a gene: 5. CDR3 in DNA: TGTGCCAGCAGCTTAGAAAGCGGGGGGAGCTACGAGCAGTACTTC. Its translation is CASSLESGGSYEQYF.

In this sample, this clone turned up many times. This chain uses TRBV7-3 with TRBJ2-1; 11 bases are shared with TRBD2. The ends lost 7 bases at V and 3 bases at J; junction bases unmatched: 8. Germline V gene lookup returns CDR1 SGHTA and CDR2 FQGTGA. The CDR3 spans 16 residues. The CDR3 loop reads CASTPGGLADYNEQFF. The CDR3 coding sequence is TGTGCCAGCACCCCGGGGGGACTAGCGGACTACAATGAGCAGTTCTTC.

This clone was picked up many times. V gene TRBV7-9 combines with J gene TRBJ2-1; 10 bases are shared with TRBD2. V shed 5 bases, J shed 4 bases, and the junction held 8 bases outside the gene matches. The CDR3 has 16 residues. Germline CDR1 reads SEHNR; CDR2 reads FQNEAQ (reference sequence). The CDR3 DNA is TGTGCCAGCAGCCCCGCAGGGACTAGCGAATACAATGAGCAGTTCTTC. As protein: CASSPAGTSEYNEQFF. The full variable domain, with the rest looked up from reference TRBV7-9 and TRBJ2-1, is DTGVSQNPRHKITKRGQNVTFRCDPISEHNRLYWYRQTLGQGPEFLTYFQNEAQLEKSRLLSDRFSAERPKGSFSTLEIQRTEQGDSAMYLCASSPAGTSEYNEQFFGPGTRLTVL.

The rearrangement uses TRBV20-1 and TRBJ2-1; TRBD2 matches 10 bases. Germline trimming cut 3 bases from V and 7 bases from J; bases unmatched to any gene: 12. This CDR3 has 16 residues. The germline V gene encodes CDR1 DFQATT and CDR2 SNEGSKA (reference sequence). This CDR3 reads CSASIGASGSVNEQFF. The CDR3 bases are TGCAGTGCTAGCATTGGGGCTAGCGGGAGTGTTAATGAGCAGTTCTTC.

This clone was seen at least ten times. V usage is TRBV7-2 and J usage is TRBJ1-2; 7 bases map to TRBD1. The CDR3 contains 13 residues. CDR1 SGHTA and CDR2 FQGNSA come from the germline V gene. The V gene end was trimmed by 7 bases and the J gene end by 5 bases; junction bases not matched to a gene: 7. As DNA, the CDR3 is TGTGCCAGCACCCCGGACAGGCAATATGGCTACACCTTC. Translation gives CASTPDRQYGYTF.

This clone was picked up a small number of times. This chain uses TRBV12-3 or TRBV12-4 with TRBJ2-3, with D possibly being TRBD2 (6 bases). This CDR3 has 16 residues. The V end lost 1 base, the J end lost 4 bases, and 15 bases lay between the germline ends. CDR3 DNA: TGTGCCAGCAGTTTAGGGGGTGGCCCGGGGGCAGATACGCAGTATTTT. This codes for CASSLGGGPGADTQYF.

On this clone: This may be a read error: a much more frequent sequence differs by one nucleotide. The chain is built from TRBV5-6 and TRBJ2-5; D could derive from TRBD1 or TRBD2 (5 bases each). This CDR3 is 16 amino acids long. V dropped 0 bases and J dropped 7 bases, with 19 bases sitting between them. The germline V gene encodes CDR1 SGHDT and CDR2 YYEEEE. CDR3 nucleotide sequence: TGTGCCAGCAGCTTGGTGAGCGTGAGGGGAGTTGGGACCCAGTACTTC. Amino acids: CASSLVSVRGVGTQYF.

The V call is TRBV2, the J call TRBJ2-1; no clear D gene. V shed 5 bases and J shed 0 bases, with 14 bases lying between them. Germline V CDR1 and CDR2: SNHLY, FYNNEI. This CDR3 comprises 16 residues. The CDR3, as DNA: TGTGCCAGCAGTCACGGCATTAGGAGCTCCTACAATGAGCAGTTCTTC. Protein: CASSHGIRSSYNEQFF.

This clone was seen ten or more times. J is TRBJ2-1 and V is TRBV18, with a weak D call TRBD1 (6 bases). CDR3 size: 14 residues. Germline V gene lookup returns CDR1 KGHSH and CDR2 LQKENI. Trimming stripped 3 bases from V and 7 bases from J, with 13 bases between. The CDR3 protein is CASSPGTIPNEQFF. The CDR3 nucleotides are TGTGCCAGCTCACCCGGGACAATTCCGAATGAGCAGTTCTTC.

This clone was detected a few times. Possible read error: a much larger clone is one base away. CDR3 nucleotide sequence: TGTGCCATCAGCCTTGGTGGGGGGGCCAGGGAGCTGTTTTTT. Encoded protein: CAISLGGGARELFF. The rearrangement links TRBV2 to TRBJ2-2, with D possibly matching TRBD2 (7 bases). The CDR3 loop spans 14 amino acids. Germline V CDR1 and CDR2: SNHLY, FYNNEI. V lost 10 bases and J 9 bases, leaving 21 bases between the germline ends.

This clone was observed many times. The chain combines TRBV4-2 with TRBJ2-5, with D possibly matching TRBD2 (5 bases). The V end lost 4 bases, the J end lost 2 bases, and 17 bases lay between the germline ends. The CDR3 sequence is 16 residues long. Per germline, CDR1 LGHNA and CDR2 YNFKEQ. The CDR3 here is CASSPALGGLQETQYF. For the CDR3, the DNA is TGTGCCAGCAGCCCCGCATTAGGCGGGTTACAAGAGACCCAGTACTTC.

As regards this clone: The CDR3 carries no conserved terminal phenylalanine or tryptophan, so it likely arises from a read error. V gene TRBV18 combines with J gene TRBJ1-2, with D hard to call. Per germline, CDR1 KGHSH and CDR2 LQKENI. Trimming removed 6 bases at V and 5 bases at J, with 16 bases between. CDR3 length: 14 amino acids. The CDR3 nucleotides read TGTGCCAGCTCCCTAGGACCGGTTGGATATGGCTACACCCTC. Amino acids: CASSLGPVGYGYTL.

This clone was recorded only once. Possible read error: a much larger clone is one base away. V is TRBV18 and J is TRBJ2-1; tentative D call: TRBD1 (6 bases). Germline assignment: CDR1 KGHSH and CDR2 LQKENI. The CDR3 is 14 amino acids. V was trimmed by 2 bases and J by 9 bases, leaving 14 bases between them. The CDR3 loop is CASSPNGRRGEQFF. CDR3 bases: TGTGCCAGCTCACCAAATGGACGCAGGGGTGAGCAGTTCTTC.

The table lists this clone with a few counts. This may be a read error: a much more frequent sequence differs by one nucleotide. Other DNA sequences in the same sample also yield this CDR3. The chain uses TRBV7-3 and TRBJ1-1, with D perhaps TRBD1 (5 bases). Trimming cost V 2 bases and J 2 bases, with 6 bases left between them. Germline CDR1 and CDR2: SGHTA and FQGTGA. The CDR3 has 13 amino acids. The CDR3 loop is CASSLQGNTEAFF. The CDR3 coding sequence is TGTGCCAGCAGCTTACAGGGTAACACTGAAGCTTTCTTT.

In its sample, this clone was seen a few times. A read error may be the cause here, since a much bigger clone is one base away. V gene TRBV20-1 combines with J gene TRBJ2-3, with 10 bases fitting TRBD2. J lost 8 bases, V lost 7 bases, and 12 bases had no gene match. CDR1 is DFQATT, CDR2 SNEGSKA, per germline (reference sequence). CDR3 length: 14 residues. The CDR3 DNA sequence: TGCAGTGTCCTAGCGGGAGCGGCCCCAGGTACGCAGTATTTT. Protein: CSVLAGAAPGTQYF.

To note about this clone: At one of its ends the junction is not consistent with the germline gene, which may arise from a read error. This sequence joins TRBV27 and TRBJ2-3; a possible D gene is TRBD2 (5 bases). The germline V gene encodes CDR1 MNHEY and CDR2 SMNVEV (reference sequence). The CDR3 length is 15 residues. The CDR3: CASSLYGDSTDAQYF. The CDR3 DNA sequence: TGTGCCAGCAGCCTCTACGGGGATAGCACAGATGCGCAGTATTTT.

This rearrangement joins TRBV6-1 to TRBJ2-5; D gene uncertain. In germline, CDR1 is MNHNS, CDR2 SASEGT. The CDR3 is made up of 15 amino acids. Trimming stripped 7 bases from V and 7 bases from J, with 22 bases between. CDR3 DNA: TGTGCCAGCAAAATAATACTGGAGAGGTGGGGGACCCAGTACTTC. It encodes CASKIILERWGTQYF.